Detailed here is one T cell receptor (beta chain). Its antigen is still unknown. cDNA came from about 0.5 to 1 ug RNA primed by random hexamers. A multiplex approach, immunoSEQ multiplex PCR, amplified TCR beta CDR3 across 54 Vbeta and 13 Jbeta. Each CDR3 protein gets one entry after TCRdb re-called the immunoSEQ multiplex PCR reads with MiXCR. Here the sample spans approximately 190,000 distinct CDR3 sequences, approximately 94% being singletons. Controls were age- and sex-matched healthy donors. From germline, CDR1 is DFQATT and CDR2 SNEGSKA (reference sequence). Trimming pared 3 bases from V and 2 bases from J, leaving 14 bases between. This CDR3 has 14 residues. The data are from a study of CD8 T cells in Susac syndrome. Overall study results and limits: It was acknowledged in the study that the number of individuals who were included in its TCR sequencing and HLA analysis was relatively small.

The gene calls are TRBV20-1 and TRBJ2-7; TRBD1 might be the D (6 bases). The sequence was collected from a human donor in good health. The specimen sequenced was CD4+ T cells from PBMCs. CDR3 residues: CSARDVAGAYEQYF. CDR3 DNA sequence: TGCAGTGCTAGGGATGTGGCAGGGGCCTACGAGCAGTACTTC.